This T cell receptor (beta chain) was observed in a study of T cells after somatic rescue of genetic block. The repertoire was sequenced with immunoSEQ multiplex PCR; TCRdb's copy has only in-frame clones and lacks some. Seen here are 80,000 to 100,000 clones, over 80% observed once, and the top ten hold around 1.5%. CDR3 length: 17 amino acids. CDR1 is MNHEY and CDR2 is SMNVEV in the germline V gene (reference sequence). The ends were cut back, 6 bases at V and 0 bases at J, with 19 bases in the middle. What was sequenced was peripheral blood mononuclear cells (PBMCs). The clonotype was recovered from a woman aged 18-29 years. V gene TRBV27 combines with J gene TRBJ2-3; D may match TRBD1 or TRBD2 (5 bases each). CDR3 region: CASRTTGALWSTDTQYF. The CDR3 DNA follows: TGTGCCAGCAGGACCACCGGGGCCTTGTGGAGCACAGATACGCAGTATTTT.